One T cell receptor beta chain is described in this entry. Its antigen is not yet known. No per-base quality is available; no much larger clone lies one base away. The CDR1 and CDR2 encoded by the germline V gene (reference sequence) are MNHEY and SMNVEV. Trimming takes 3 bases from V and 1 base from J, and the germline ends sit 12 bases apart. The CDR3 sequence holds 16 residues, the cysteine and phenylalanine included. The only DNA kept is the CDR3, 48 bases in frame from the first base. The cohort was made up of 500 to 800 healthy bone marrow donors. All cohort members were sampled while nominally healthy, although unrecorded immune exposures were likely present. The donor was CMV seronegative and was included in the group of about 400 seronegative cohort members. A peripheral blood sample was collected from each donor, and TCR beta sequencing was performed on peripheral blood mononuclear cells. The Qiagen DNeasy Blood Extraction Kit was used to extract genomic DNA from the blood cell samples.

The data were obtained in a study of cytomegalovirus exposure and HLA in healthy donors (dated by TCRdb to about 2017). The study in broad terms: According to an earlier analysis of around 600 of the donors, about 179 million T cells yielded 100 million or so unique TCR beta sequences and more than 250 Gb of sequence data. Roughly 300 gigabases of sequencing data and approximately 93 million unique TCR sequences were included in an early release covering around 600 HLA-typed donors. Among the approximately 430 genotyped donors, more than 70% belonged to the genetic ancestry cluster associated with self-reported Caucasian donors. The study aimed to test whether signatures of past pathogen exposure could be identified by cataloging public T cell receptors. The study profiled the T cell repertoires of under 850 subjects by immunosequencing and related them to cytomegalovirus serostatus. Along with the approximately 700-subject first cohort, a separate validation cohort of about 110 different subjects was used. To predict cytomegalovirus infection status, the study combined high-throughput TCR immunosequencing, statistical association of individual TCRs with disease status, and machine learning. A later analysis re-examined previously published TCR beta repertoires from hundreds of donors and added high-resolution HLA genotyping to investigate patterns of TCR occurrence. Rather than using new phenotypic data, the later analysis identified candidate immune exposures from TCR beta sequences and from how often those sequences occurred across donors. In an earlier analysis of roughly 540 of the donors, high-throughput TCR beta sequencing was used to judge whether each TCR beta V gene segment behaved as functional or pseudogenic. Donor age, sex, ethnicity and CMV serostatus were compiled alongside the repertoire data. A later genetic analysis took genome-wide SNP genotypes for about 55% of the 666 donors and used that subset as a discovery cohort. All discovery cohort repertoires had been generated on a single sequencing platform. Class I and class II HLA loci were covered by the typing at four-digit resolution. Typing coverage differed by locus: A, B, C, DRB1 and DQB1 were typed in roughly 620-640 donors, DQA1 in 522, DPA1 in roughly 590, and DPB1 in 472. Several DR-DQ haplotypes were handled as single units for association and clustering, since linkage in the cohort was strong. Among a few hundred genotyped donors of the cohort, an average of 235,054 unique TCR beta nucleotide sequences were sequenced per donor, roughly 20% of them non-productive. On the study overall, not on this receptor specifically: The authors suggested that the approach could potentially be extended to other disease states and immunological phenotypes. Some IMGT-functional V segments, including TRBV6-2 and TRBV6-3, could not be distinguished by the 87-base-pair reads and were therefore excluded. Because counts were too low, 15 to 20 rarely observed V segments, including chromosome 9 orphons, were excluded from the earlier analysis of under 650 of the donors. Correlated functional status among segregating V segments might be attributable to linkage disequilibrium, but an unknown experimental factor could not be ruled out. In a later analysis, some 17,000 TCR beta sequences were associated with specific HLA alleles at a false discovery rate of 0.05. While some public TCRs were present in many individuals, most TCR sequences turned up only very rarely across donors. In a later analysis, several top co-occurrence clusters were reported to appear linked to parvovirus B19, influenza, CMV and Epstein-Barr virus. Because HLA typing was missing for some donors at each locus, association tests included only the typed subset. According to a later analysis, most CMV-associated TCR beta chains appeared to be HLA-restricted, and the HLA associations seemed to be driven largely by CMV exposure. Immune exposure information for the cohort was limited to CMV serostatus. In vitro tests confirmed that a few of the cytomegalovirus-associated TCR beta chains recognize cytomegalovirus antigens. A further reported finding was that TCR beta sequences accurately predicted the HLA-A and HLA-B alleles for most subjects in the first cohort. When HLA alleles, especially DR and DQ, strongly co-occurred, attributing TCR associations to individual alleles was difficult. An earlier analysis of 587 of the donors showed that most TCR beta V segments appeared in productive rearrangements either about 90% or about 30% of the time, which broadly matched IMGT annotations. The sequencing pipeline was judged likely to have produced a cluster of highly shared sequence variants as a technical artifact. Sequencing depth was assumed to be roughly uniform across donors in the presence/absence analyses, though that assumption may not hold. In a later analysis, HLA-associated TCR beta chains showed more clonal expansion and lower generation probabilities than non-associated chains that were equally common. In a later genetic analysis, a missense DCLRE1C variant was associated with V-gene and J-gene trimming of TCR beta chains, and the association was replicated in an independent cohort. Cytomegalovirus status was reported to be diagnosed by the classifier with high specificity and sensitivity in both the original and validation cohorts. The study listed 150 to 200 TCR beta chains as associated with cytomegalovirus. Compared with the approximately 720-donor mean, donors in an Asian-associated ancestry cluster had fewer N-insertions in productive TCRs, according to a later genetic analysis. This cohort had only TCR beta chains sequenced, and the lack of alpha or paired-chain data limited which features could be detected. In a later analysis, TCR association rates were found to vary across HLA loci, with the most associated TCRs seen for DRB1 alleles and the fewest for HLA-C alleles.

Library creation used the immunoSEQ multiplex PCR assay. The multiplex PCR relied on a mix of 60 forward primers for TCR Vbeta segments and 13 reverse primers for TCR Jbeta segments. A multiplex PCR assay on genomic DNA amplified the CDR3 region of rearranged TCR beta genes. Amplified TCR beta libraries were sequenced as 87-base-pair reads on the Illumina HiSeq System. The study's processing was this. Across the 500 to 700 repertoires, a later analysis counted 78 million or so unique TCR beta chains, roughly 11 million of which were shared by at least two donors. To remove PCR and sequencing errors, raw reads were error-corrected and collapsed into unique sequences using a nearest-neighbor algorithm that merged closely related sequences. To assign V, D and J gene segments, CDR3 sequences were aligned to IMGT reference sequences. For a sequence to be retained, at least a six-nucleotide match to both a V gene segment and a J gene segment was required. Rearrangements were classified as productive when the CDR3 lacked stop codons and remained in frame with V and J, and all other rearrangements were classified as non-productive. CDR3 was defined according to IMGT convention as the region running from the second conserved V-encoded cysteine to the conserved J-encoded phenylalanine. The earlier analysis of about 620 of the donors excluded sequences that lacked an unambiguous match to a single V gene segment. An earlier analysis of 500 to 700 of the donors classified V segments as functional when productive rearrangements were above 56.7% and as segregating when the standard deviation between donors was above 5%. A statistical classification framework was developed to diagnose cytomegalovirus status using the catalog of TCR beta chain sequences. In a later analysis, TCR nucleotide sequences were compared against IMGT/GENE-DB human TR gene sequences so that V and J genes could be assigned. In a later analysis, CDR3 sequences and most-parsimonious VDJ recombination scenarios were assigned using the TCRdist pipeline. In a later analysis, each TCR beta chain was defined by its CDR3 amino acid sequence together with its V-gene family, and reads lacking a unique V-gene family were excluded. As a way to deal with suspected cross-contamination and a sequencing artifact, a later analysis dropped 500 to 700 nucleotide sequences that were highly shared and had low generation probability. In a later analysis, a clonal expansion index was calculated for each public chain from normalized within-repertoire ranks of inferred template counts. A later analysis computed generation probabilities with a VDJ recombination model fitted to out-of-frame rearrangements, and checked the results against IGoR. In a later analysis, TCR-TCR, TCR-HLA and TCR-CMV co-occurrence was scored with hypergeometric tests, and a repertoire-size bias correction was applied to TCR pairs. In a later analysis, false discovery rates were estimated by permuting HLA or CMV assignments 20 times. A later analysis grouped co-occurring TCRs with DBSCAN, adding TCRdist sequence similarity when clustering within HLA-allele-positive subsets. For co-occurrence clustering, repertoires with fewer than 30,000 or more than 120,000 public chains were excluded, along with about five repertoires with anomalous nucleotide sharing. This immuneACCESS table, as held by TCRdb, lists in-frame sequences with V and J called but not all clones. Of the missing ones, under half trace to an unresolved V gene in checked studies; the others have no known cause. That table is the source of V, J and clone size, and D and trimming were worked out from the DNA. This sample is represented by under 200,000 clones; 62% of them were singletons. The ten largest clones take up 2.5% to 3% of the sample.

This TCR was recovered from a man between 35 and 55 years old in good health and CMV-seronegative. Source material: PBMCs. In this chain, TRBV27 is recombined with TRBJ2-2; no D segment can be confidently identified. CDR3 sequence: CASSFLSAGNTGELFF. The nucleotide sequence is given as TGTGCCAGCAGTTTTCTATCGGCAGGGAACACCGGGGAGCTGTTTTTT.